The 9 T cell receptor beta chains reported below all come from one sample, sequenced in a study of glioma-infiltrating T cells after dendritic cell vaccination. TCRdb keeps only in-frame clones here, not all; method: immunoSEQ multiplex PCR. The sample includes 90,000 to 110,000 clones, roughly 89% seen only once; the top ten take 2.7%. The sample's time point: after dendritic cell vaccination, including at tumor progression/relapse. The sample was blood, taken after dendritic cell vaccination. Receptors were obtained from a human donor with glioblastoma.

This chain joins TRBV18 and TRBJ2-1; TRBD2 matches 12 bases. V gave up 5 bases and J gave up 5 bases; unmatched junction bases: 4. Germline assignment: CDR1 KGHSH and CDR2 LQKENI. The CDR3 is 15 amino acids. The CDR3 sequence is CASSTSSGRDNEQFF. CDR3 nucleotide sequence: TGTGCCAGCTCAACCTCTAGCGGGAGGGACAATGAGCAGTTCTTC.

This clone has a single count. The J gene is TRBJ2-7, the V gene TRBV5-4; possibly TRBD1 for D (6 bases). V was pared by 3 bases and J by 2 bases, with 12 bases between. The CDR3 has 14 amino acids. Germline V gene lookup returns CDR1 SGHNT and CDR2 YYREEE (reference sequence). This chain's CDR3 is CASSSATGTYEQYF. CDR3 DNA sequence: TGTGCCAGCAGCTCGGCGACAGGAACCTACGAGCAGTACTTC.

The chain uses TRBV19 and TRBJ2-7; 9 positions match TRBD2. J was trimmed by 1 base and V by 6 bases; bases with no gene match: 7. CDR1 and CDR2 from the germline V gene are LNHDA and SQIVND (reference sequence). The CDR3 runs 15 residues. The CDR3 nucleotides are TGTGCCAGTAGCCTCGGACTAGCGACGTCCTACGAGCAGTACTTC. Its translation is CASSLGLATSYEQYF.

This chain's CDR3 is CAISESGRLAAYNEQFF. DNA of the CDR3: TGTGCCATCAGTGAGTCCGGTCGCCTAGCGGCCTACAATGAGCAGTTCTTC. This chain links TRBV10-3 with TRBJ2-1; 7 bases map to TRBD2. CDR1 and CDR2 from the germline V gene are ENHRY and SYGVKD. The V segment lost 0 bases and the J segment 2 bases; nucleotides outside the gene matches: 7. There are 17 residues in the CDR3.

The chain links TRBV9 to TRBJ1-1; weak D call: TRBD1 (6 bases). The CDR3 is 17 residues long. The germline CDR1 and CDR2 sequences are SGDLS and YYNGEE. Trimming took 3 bases from V and 0 from J, leaving 18 bases between them. CDR3 sequence: CASSGKGDNPLNTEAFF. In DNA, the CDR3 is TGTGCCAGCAGCGGAAAAGGGGACAACCCCTTGAACACTGAAGCTTTCTTT.

The V call is TRBV5-1, the J call TRBJ2-7; D gene uncertain. Trimming cost V 0 bases and J 2 bases, with 9 bases left between them. Germline V gene lookup returns CDR1 SGHRS and CDR2 YFSETQ. The CDR3 is made up of 14 amino acids. The CDR3 DNA is TGCGCCAGCAGCTTGGGAGACACAACCTACGAGCAGTACTTC. Translation gives CASSLGDTTYEQYF.

This chain links TRBV6-5 with TRBJ2-7; possible D gene TRBD1, 6 bases. Germline V gene sequence: CDR1 MNHEY, CDR2 SVGAGI. The V and J ends lost 6 bases and 3 bases respectively, with 15 bases between them. This CDR3 is built from 14 residues. The DNA of the CDR3 is TGTGCCAGCAGCCCCGGGACACGATTCTACGAGCAGTACTTC. Its protein product is CASSPGTRFYEQYF.

V and J are TRBV10-3 and TRBJ1-5; D ambiguous. CDR1 and CDR2 (germline): ENHRY, SYGVKD. This CDR3 is built from 13 residues. V was pared by 11 bases and J by 4 bases, with 15 bases between. Here the CDR3 DNA reads TGTGCCGCCGGAGGGAGCCCAAATCAGCCCCAGCATTTT. Protein: CAAGGSPNQPQHF.

V and J are TRBV27 and TRBJ2-2, with D uncertain. V gave up 0 bases and J gave up 5 bases, with 4 bases separating them. The CDR3 contains 13 residues. Germline CDR1 is MNHEY and CDR2 is SMNVEV (reference sequence). The CDR3 nucleotides are TGTGCCAGCAGTTTATCCGGGACCGGGGAGCTGTTTTTT. As protein: CASSLSGTGELFF.